The 7 T cell receptor beta chains below were found in one sample sequenced in a study of radiation and T cells in renal cell carcinoma. The table came from immunoSEQ multiplex PCR; TCRdb's copy has only in-frame clones and leaves some out. The sample yields some 120,000 clones, 85% to 90% seen once. Time point described: blood 2 weeks post-SBRT. Treatment defined: 15 Gy SBRT to primary tumor, nephrectomy 4 weeks later. The sample in question was blood, obtained from a patient whose treatment included radiotherapy and nephrectomy. The receptors were sampled from a woman in her seventies with renal cell carcinoma.

Regarding this clone: Other DNA variants within this sample encode the same CDR3. The chain couples TRBV5-4 to TRBJ1-2, with a weak D call TRBD1 (6 bases). This CDR3 contains 13 residues. Germline assignment: CDR1 SGHNT and CDR2 YYREEE (reference sequence). V shed 2 bases and J shed 2 bases, with 7 bases lying between them. The CDR3 loop reads CASSLGQNYGYTF. CDR3 bases: TGTGCCAGCAGCTTAGGACAGAACTATGGCTACACCTTC.

The chain joins TRBV18 to TRBJ1-1; no clear D. V was shortened by 1 base and J by 0 bases, with 9 bases between the two germline ends. Germline V CDR1 and CDR2: KGHSH, LQKENI. The CDR3 runs 15 residues. As DNA, the CDR3 is TGTGCCAGCTCACCACTGCGCGAACTGAACACTGAAGCTTTCTTT. This gives the protein CASSPLRELNTEAFF.

The V call is TRBV30, the J call TRBJ1-6; D is uncertain. This CDR3 spans 12 amino acids. Germline V CDR1 and CDR2: GTSNPN, SVGIG (reference sequence). V dropped 4 bases and J dropped 5 bases, with 6 bases sitting between them. The DNA of the CDR3 is TGTGCCTGGAACCGAGATAATTCACCCCTCCACTTT. It specifies CAWNRDNSPLHF.

CDR3 residues: CASSPGQGINSPLHF. DNA for the CDR3: TGTGCCAGCAGCCCCGGACAGGGGATTAATTCACCCCTCCACTTT. The chain carries TRBV5-4 and TRBJ1-6; 9 nucleotides align to TRBD1. V shed 4 bases and J 6 bases; nucleotides not matched to a gene: 5. Germline-derived CDR1 and CDR2 are SGHNT and YYREEE (reference sequence). The CDR3 consists of 15 residues.

This rearrangement joins TRBV5-1 to TRBJ2-3; 7 bases agree with TRBD2. V shed 4 bases, J shed 2 bases, and the junction held 10 bases outside the gene matches. Germline CDR1 reads SGHRS; CDR2 reads YFSETQ. The CDR3 contains 16 residues. Written as DNA, the CDR3 is TGCGCCAGCAGCACGGGACGGGGGGTCTCCACAGATACGCAGTATTTT. Translating gives CASSTGRGVSTDTQYF.

The DNA of the CDR3 is TGCGCCAGCAGCGTCGGGACCAACAATGAAAAACTGTTTTTT. It is translated as CASSVGTNNEKLFF. The chain employs TRBV5-1 and TRBJ1-4; tentatively, D is TRBD1 (5 bases). Trimming shortened V by 4 bases and J by 5 bases, and 12 bases separated the two germline ends. Germline values: CDR1 SGHRS, CDR2 YFSETQ. There are 14 residues in the CDR3.

The chain employs TRBV4-3 and TRBJ1-3; 9 nucleotides line up with TRBD1. Germline trimming cut 0 bases from V and 4 bases from J; bases unmatched to any gene: 1. The CDR3 spans 15 residues. In germline, CDR1 is LGHNA, CDR2 YSLEER. The CDR3 spells CASSQEGTGGNTIYF. DNA of the CDR3: TGCGCCAGCAGCCAAGAAGGGACAGGGGGAAACACCATATATTTT.